Below, 18 T cell receptor beta chains from the same sample are listed, as sequenced in a study of shared clonotypes between healthy human individuals (dated by TCRdb to 2019 to 2021). The protocol used for the library was the immunoSEQ multiplex PCR assay. TCRdb took this table from immuneACCESS and kept in-frame rearrangements with V and J called. Such tables lack part of the clones; where checked against another copy, unresolved V genes explain under half of the gap, and the rest is unexplained. The sample contains under 1,100,000 clones, about four fifths of them found a single time. The ten largest clones add up to 0.61% of the sample. The material sequenced was memory CD4+ T cells from PBMCs. Sample cell subset or site, as interpreted from the label and publication: CD45RA-negative fraction. The receptors were gathered from a young man in good health. Some clones in this sample may be carry-over from other donors' samples.

The V call is TRBV7-8, the J call TRBJ2-7; the match to TRBD1 covers 10 bases. The CDR3 covers 15 residues. Trimming cost V 3 bases and J 5 bases; bases outside gene matches: 7. Germline values: CDR1 SGHVS, CDR2 FQNEAQ. The CDR3 sequence is CASSFWDRGMDEQYF. DNA for the CDR3: TGTGCCAGCAGCTTCTGGGACAGGGGCATGGACGAGCAGTACTTC.

Remarks on this clone: The same CDR3 arises from other DNA sequences in this sample as well. The V gene is TRBV29-1, the J gene TRBJ2-3; 7 positions match TRBD2. The germline gives CDR1 SQVTM, CDR2 ANQGSEA. The CDR3 contains 13 residues. The V gene end was trimmed by 4 bases and the J gene end by 1 base; junction bases not matched to a gene: 2. CDR3 coding DNA: TGCAGCGTTGTCGCGGGGGGCACAGATACGCAGTATTTT. Protein sequence: CSVVAGGTDTQYF.

The V gene is TRBV2, the J gene TRBJ1-5, with D hard to call. Trimming shortened V by 7 bases and J by 0 bases, and 7 bases separated the two germline ends. This CDR3 is built from 13 residues. Germline CDR1 is SNHLY and CDR2 is FYNNEI. CDR3 nucleotides: TGTGCCAGCACCGGGAATAGCAATCAGCCCCAGCATTTT. It is translated as CASTGNSNQPQHF. Filled out from reference TRBV2 and TRBJ1-5, the complete variable domain reads EPEVTQTPSHQVTQMGQEVILRCVPISNHLYFYWYRQILGQKVEFLVSFYNNEISEKSEIFDDQFSVERPDGSNFTLKIRSTKLEDSAMYFCASTGNSNQPQHFGDGTRLSIL.

J is TRBJ2-1 and V is TRBV30; a possible D gene is TRBD2 (6 bases). Germline values: CDR1 GTSNPN, CDR2 SVGIG (reference sequence). Trimming took off 2 bases at V and 9 bases at J, with 8 bases between the two ends. CDR3 length: 11 residues. The CDR3 bases are TGTGCCTGGAGTAGCGGGCTTGAGCAGTTCTTC. Translated: CAWSSGLEQFF.

A word on this clone: This probably arose from a read error, given a far larger clone one base away. This same CDR3 is encoded by further DNA sequences in the sample. The J gene is TRBJ2-2, the V gene TRBV5-6, with 8 nucleotides matching TRBD2. The CDR3 runs 14 residues. The germline V gene encodes CDR1 SGHDT and CDR2 YYEEEE. The CDR3 spells CASSWGLESGELFF. In nucleotides, the CDR3 is TGCGCCAGCAGCTGGGGACTAGAAAGCGGGGAGCTGTTTTTT.

This chain links TRBV5-1 with TRBJ1-5; TRBD1 might be the D (6 bases). The V gene's germline CDR1 is SGHRS and CDR2 YFSETQ. The length of the CDR3 is 16 residues. Trimming shortened V by 4 bases and J by 3 bases, and 17 bases separated the two germline ends. The CDR3 bases are TGCGCCAGCAGCCCTTACCGGAGGGGGAACAATCAGCCCCAGCATTTT. Its protein is CASSPYRRGNNQPQHF.

The V call is TRBV5-4, the J call TRBJ2-7; D possibly corresponds to TRBD2 (7 bases). The germline gives CDR1 SGHNT, CDR2 YYREEE (reference sequence). Trimming cost V 0 bases and J 7 bases, with 17 bases left between them. The CDR3 has 15 residues. The CDR3 DNA reads as TGTGCCAGCAGCTTGGCTGGTCGGGGGGCTGGTGAGCAGTACTTC. Translated, it gives CASSLAGRGAGEQYF.

A word on this clone: This sample includes further DNA sequences coding for the same CDR3. The CDR3 protein is CASSLAAGAYEQYF. The CDR3 DNA follows: TGTGCCAGCAGCTTAGCCGCGGGAGCGTACGAGCAGTACTTC. The V call is TRBV7-2, the J call TRBJ2-7; 7 positions agree with TRBD2. This CDR3 has 14 amino acids. CDR1 is SGHTA, CDR2 FQGNSA, per germline. Trimming at V came to 0 bases and at J to 4 bases, leaving 3 bases not matched to a gene.

The sample holds one count of this clone. The J gene is TRBJ2-1, the V gene TRBV27; D is unresolved. The germline V gene has CDR1 MNHEY and CDR2 SMNVEV (reference sequence). The CDR3 length is 13 residues. Trimming stripped 8 bases from V and 0 bases from J, with 8 bases between. CDR3 amino acids: CASRASSYNEQFF. The CDR3 nucleotides read TGTGCCAGCCGGGCGAGCTCCTACAATGAGCAGTTCTTC.

V is TRBV29-1 and J is TRBJ1-4; D is possibly TRBD1 (5 bases). Germline CDR1 reads SQVTM; CDR2 reads ANQGSEA. The CDR3 is 13 amino acids. Trimming removed 3 bases from V and 10 bases from J, with 15 bases in between. The CDR3 sequence: CSVDLGDGGKLFF. Written as DNA, the CDR3 is TGCAGCGTTGACCTGGGGGACGGGGGAAAACTGTTTTTT. The whole variable domain, filled in from reference TRBV29-1 and TRBJ1-4, reads SAVISQKPSRDICQRGTSLTIQCQVDSQVTMMFWYRQQPGQSLTLIATANQGSEATYESGFVIDKFPISRPNLTFSTLTVSNMSPEDSSIYLCSVDLGDGGKLFFGSGTQLSVL.

This rearrangement joins TRBV5-6 to TRBJ2-5; D is perhaps TRBD1 (6 bases). This CDR3 has 14 amino acids. Germline CDR1 and CDR2: SGHDT and YYEEEE. The V gene lost 0 bases and the J gene lost 5 bases, with 11 bases spanning the gap. The CDR3 spells CASSLGQVGETQYF. DNA of the CDR3: TGTGCCAGCAGCTTGGGACAGGTCGGGGAGACCCAGTACTTC.

The V gene is TRBV14, the J gene TRBJ2-7; 10 bases fit TRBD2. The CDR3 is made up of 14 amino acids. Germline loops: CDR1 SGHDN, CDR2 FVKESK. The V and J ends lost 4 bases and 6 bases, in that order; junction bases with no gene match: 6. CDR3 nucleotide sequence: TGTGCCAGCAGCCGTAGCGGGAGGTCATCCGAGCAGTACTTC. Its protein product is CASSRSGRSSEQYF.

The rearrangement uses TRBV7-3 and TRBJ2-7, with D possibly being TRBD2 (6 bases). V was clipped by 6 bases and J by 3 bases, with 12 bases between them. The germline CDR1 and CDR2 sequences are SGHTA and FQGTGA. The length of the CDR3 is 13 residues. The CDR3 loop reads CASSRAGNYEQYF. In DNA form, the CDR3 reads TGTGCCAGCAGTCGGGCGGGGAACTACGAGCAGTACTTC.

The chain joins TRBV19 to TRBJ2-2; possible D gene TRBD1, 6 bases. Germline V gives CDR1 LNHDA, CDR2 SQIVND (reference sequence). This CDR3 has 20 amino acids. The V end lost 4 bases, the J end lost 7 bases, and 31 bases lay between the germline ends. The CDR3 sequence is CASSTPDFPLHQGTNGELFF. For the CDR3, the DNA is TGTGCCAGTAGTACGCCGGACTTTCCTCTCCATCAGGGGACCAACGGGGAGCTGTTTTTT. The variable domain in full, with the rest retrieved from reference TRBV19 and TRBJ2-2, is DGGITQSPKYLFRKEGQNVTLSCEQNLNHDAMYWYRQDPGQGLRLIYYSQIVNDFQKGDIAEGYSVSREKKESFPLTVTSAQKNPTAFYLCASSTPDFPLHQGTNGELFFGEGSRLTVL.

Written as DNA, the CDR3 is TGTGCCAGCTTGGGGGACCTTATAGGGAACACTGAAGCTTTCTTT. Its protein is CASLGDLIGNTEAFF. The chain uses TRBV18 and TRBJ1-1; D perhaps matches TRBD1 (5 bases). Trimming stripped 7 bases from V and 1 base from J, with 16 bases between. The germline V gene encodes CDR1 KGHSH and CDR2 LQKENI. The CDR3 runs 15 residues.

This chain uses TRBV10-3 with TRBJ2-3; 7 nucleotides align to TRBD2. This CDR3 has 15 amino acids. With V trimmed by 4 bases and J by 1 base, 5 bases remained unmatched. In germline, CDR1 is ENHRY, CDR2 SYGVKD. CDR3 in DNA: TGTGCCATCAGTGGGGGAGGGAAAGGCACAGATACGCAGTATTTT. Protein product: CAISGGGKGTDTQYF.

This chain links TRBV19 with TRBJ1-1; 10 nucleotides match TRBD1. The ends lost 5 bases at V and 8 bases at J; junction bases unmatched: 2. Germline V gives CDR1 LNHDA, CDR2 SQIVND (reference sequence). The length of the CDR3 is 12 residues. CDR3 sequence reads: CASSDRGREAFF. The DNA of the CDR3 is TGTGCCAGTAGTGACAGGGGGCGAGAAGCTTTCTTT.

The chain uses TRBV7-9 and TRBJ2-3, with 12 positions matching TRBD2. This CDR3 has 16 amino acids. CDR1 is SEHNR, CDR2 FQNEAQ, per germline (reference sequence). V lost 4 bases, J lost 6 bases, and 8 bases stayed unmatched. CDR3 residues: CASSSRLAGDGDTQYF. The DNA of the CDR3 is TGTGCCAGCAGCTCCCGACTAGCGGGAGATGGTGATACGCAGTATTTT.